This T cell receptor (beta chain) was identified during a study of T-cell reconstitution after alpha-beta-depleted transplantation in children. Unique molecular identifiers were incorporated when the TCRbeta library was constructed. One entry per CDR3 protein, called by TCRdb with MiXCR from the PCR reads. The data show around 270,000 distinct CDR3 sequences, about 7.3% seen once. As regards this clonotype: The target antigen is unknown.

Germline V gene data show CDR1 as SQVTM and CDR2 as ANQGSEA. V was clipped by 7 bases and J by 3 bases, with 15 bases between them. CDR3 length equals 13 residues. Study findings and constraints: Surviving thymic progenitors and recipient T cells were the source of high TCRbeta diversity at day 60 in some patients. About two months after transplant, alpha-beta T cells reportedly came from several hundred expanded graft clones. Fresh T-cell production supplied most of the T-cell counts and diversity seen one year after transplant.

The chain couples TRBV29-1 to TRBJ1-2, with D hard to call. Here the sequenced sample was peripheral blood, taken 360 days after TCRalphabeta/CD19-depleted stem cell transplant. The TCR comes from a female patient aged 2-15 years who had a stem cell transplant for Fanconi anemia, so the T cells may come from the graft donor. The DNA for the CDR3 is TGCAGCGCCCTCGGGAGGTTTGACTATGGCTACACCTTC. Translated, it gives CSALGRFDYGYTF.